The 7 T cell receptor beta chains presented below share a single source sample, sequenced in a study of OX40 agonist ivuxolimab in advanced cancers. Method: immunoSEQ multiplex PCR; TCRdb's copy keeps in-frame clones and lacks some. This sample has about 44,000 clones, with around 87% found just once. This material consisted of CD4+ or CD8+ T cells sorted from blood, taken in a trial of the OX40 agonist ivuxolimab. The receptors stem from an adult with an advanced solid tumor such as melanoma, head and neck, liver or kidney cancer.

The chain recombines TRBV19 with TRBJ1-6; 7 nucleotides align to TRBD1. V was clipped by 5 bases and J by 10 bases; unmatched bases: 11. Germline V gives CDR1 LNHDA, CDR2 SQIVND (reference sequence). This CDR3 region has 15 residues. The CDR3 sequence is CASSALDRVSSPLHF. CDR3 coding DNA: TGTGCCAGTAGTGCTCTCGACAGGGTCTCCTCACCCCTCCACTTT.

The chain carries TRBV7-2 and TRBJ2-3; 13 positions match TRBD2. In germline, CDR1 is SGHTA, CDR2 FQGNSA. The CDR3 contains 15 residues. As DNA, the CDR3 is TGTGCTACCGCGGAGGGACTAGCGGGGATAGATACGCAGTATTTT. This gives the protein CATAEGLAGIDTQYF.

The J gene is TRBJ1-4, the V gene TRBV28; D not resolved. The germline V gene has CDR1 MDHEN and CDR2 SYDVKM. The V end lost 6 bases, the J end lost 12 bases, and 23 bases lay between the germline ends. The CDR3 consists of 15 residues. As DNA, the CDR3 is TGTGCCAGCAGCCCTTTGGGATCCTTTCTTGTGCAACTGTTTTTT. Amino acids: CASSPLGSFLVQLFF.

The rearrangement joins TRBV6-5 to TRBJ2-2; 13 bases match TRBD2. V lost 7 bases, J lost 6 bases, and 5 bases stayed unmatched. The CDR3 spans 15 residues. Germline V gene data show CDR1 as MNHEY and CDR2 as SVGAGI. The CDR3: CASTRTSGRSGELFF. CDR3 nucleotide sequence: TGTGCCAGCACCCGGACTAGCGGGAGATCCGGGGAGCTGTTTTTT.

The CDR3 protein is CASSSRQGNYGYTF. The CDR3, as DNA: TGTGCCAGCAGTTCCCGACAGGGCAACTATGGCTACACCTTC. V is TRBV6-6 and J is TRBJ1-2, with 7 bases identical to TRBD1. Germline values: CDR1 MNHNY, CDR2 SVGAGI (reference sequence). V lost 4 bases and J lost 2; bases outside the gene matches: 4. This CDR3 is 14 amino acids long.

The J gene is TRBJ2-1, the V gene TRBV6-1, with a weak D call TRBD2 (5 bases). Per germline, CDR1 MNHNS and CDR2 SASEGT. This CDR3 spans 13 amino acids. V gave up 6 bases and J gave up 5 bases, with 11 bases separating them. CDR3 sequence reads: CASRLAADNEQFF. CDR3 coding DNA: TGTGCCAGCAGATTAGCAGCGGACAATGAGCAGTTCTTC.

The gene calls are TRBV11-1 and TRBJ2-1; D is unclear. This CDR3 is 16 amino acids long. Germline V gene lookup returns CDR1 SGHAT and CDR2 FQDESV (reference sequence). The V end was cut by 2 bases, the J end by 0 bases, with 11 bases between. CDR3 sequence: CASSLSAAFSYNEQFF. CDR3 DNA sequence: TGTGCCAGCAGCTTAAGTGCAGCCTTCTCCTACAATGAGCAGTTCTTC.